A single sample gave rise to the 12 T cell receptor beta chains below, sequenced in a study of blood T cell repertoires in COVID-19 (dated by TCRdb to 2018 to 2020). The library was generated by the immunoSEQ multiplex PCR assay. TCRdb obtained this table from immuneACCESS and retained in-frame rearrangements with V and J assigned. These tables miss some clones; where compared with another copy, unresolved V genes account for less than half of the shortfall, and the remainder is unexplained. The sample table holds 150,000 or so clones, of which about nine tenths were seen once. In total, the top ten clones hold 4.8% of the sample. The sample comprised peripheral blood. These receptors originate from a man aged 30-40 years with COVID-19, enrolled during active disease.

The genes are TRBV6-4 and TRBJ1-5, with D tentatively TRBD1 (6 bases). Trimming took 5 bases from V and 0 from J, leaving 20 bases between them. The germline V gene encodes CDR1 MRHNA and CDR2 SNTAGT. The CDR3 runs to 18 residues. Here the CDR3 reads CASSRPGHGRVSNQPQHF. The CDR3 DNA reads TGTGCCAGCAGTCGTCCGGGACACGGTAGAGTTAGCAATCAGCCCCAGCATTTT.

This chain connects TRBV28 to TRBJ1-2; 8 nucleotides agree with TRBD1. The CDR3 contains 13 residues. Germline V gene data show CDR1 as MDHEN and CDR2 as SYDVKM. Germline trimming cut 6 bases from V and 5 bases from J; bases unmatched to any gene: 5. The CDR3 protein is CASSGQGKYGYTF. DNA for the CDR3: TGTGCCAGCAGCGGACAGGGTAAATATGGCTACACCTTC.

The chain carries TRBV9 and TRBJ1-1; 7 positions agree with TRBD1. There are 15 residues in the CDR3. The V gene's germline CDR1 is SGDLS and CDR2 YYNGEE. V was clipped by 3 bases and J by 0 bases; unmatched bases: 5. The CDR3 nucleotides read TGTGCCAGCAGCGAGATGGGACAGTTGAACACTGAAGCTTTCTTT. Its translation is CASSEMGQLNTEAFF.

The chain combines TRBV4-3 with TRBJ2-1; 14 nucleotides agree with TRBD2. CDR3 size: 19 residues. After removal of 4 bases from V and 1 base from J, the junction contained 9 bases not matched to a gene. CDR1 and CDR2 (germline): LGHNA, YSLEER. CDR3 DNA: TGCGCCAGCAGCCTACAGGGACTAGCGGGGGCGGGTTCCTACAATGAGCAGTTCTTC. This gives the protein CASSLQGLAGAGSYNEQFF.

The V gene is TRBV6-2 or TRBV6-3, the J gene TRBJ1-1; 8 bases agree with TRBD1. The CDR3 spans 18 residues. V shed 2 bases, J shed 4 bases, and the junction held 15 bases outside the gene matches. Germline CDR1 reads MNHEY; CDR2 reads SVGEGT. The CDR3 loop reads CASSYPAGTGRPGTEAFF. In DNA form, the CDR3 reads TGTGCCAGCAGTTACCCCGCCGGGACAGGTCGACCCGGCACTGAAGCTTTCTTT.

J is TRBJ2-2 and V is TRBV5-4, with TRBD1 matching over 9 bases. This CDR3 contains 15 residues. The germline V gene has CDR1 SGHNT and CDR2 YYREEE (reference sequence). With 1 base clipped from V and 3 bases from J, the junction kept 1 base outside the gene matches. The CDR3 spells CASSLRTGDTGELFF. The CDR3 nucleotides are TGTGCCAGCAGCTTGAGGACAGGGGACACCGGGGAGCTGTTTTTT.

The rearrangement uses TRBV15 and TRBJ1-4, with 7 bases identical to TRBD1. The CDR3 is 13 amino acids. V gave up 5 bases and J gave up 8 bases; unmatched junction bases: 5. Germline V gives CDR1 LNHNV, CDR2 YYDKDF (reference sequence). This chain's CDR3 is CATSRPGQEKLFF. Here the CDR3 DNA reads TGTGCCACCAGCCGACCGGGACAGGAAAAACTGTTTTTT.

The chain joins TRBV5-1 to TRBJ2-2; 7 bases match TRBD1. The CDR3 is 16 amino acids. Germline values: CDR1 SGHRS, CDR2 YFSETQ. With 3 bases clipped from V and 4 bases from J, the junction kept 9 bases outside the gene matches. CDR3 amino acids: CASSSPEGQITGELFF. CDR3 DNA: TGCGCCAGCAGCTCCCCCGAGGGACAGATCACCGGGGAGCTGTTTTTT.

This clone was detected once. V gene TRBV12-3 or TRBV12-4 combines with J gene TRBJ2-1; a possible D gene is TRBD1 (6 bases). The CDR3 spans 12 residues. The germline V and J ends were trimmed by 3 bases and 8 bases, with 8 bases remaining between them. CDR3 loop: CASSFNRDEQFF. The CDR3, as DNA: TGTGCCAGCAGTTTCAACAGGGATGAGCAGTTCTTC.

This chain links TRBV6-2 or TRBV6-3 with TRBJ2-1; 11 positions match TRBD1. V gave up 2 bases and J gave up 7 bases; unmatched junction bases: 7. CDR3 length equals 16 residues. Germline V CDR1 and CDR2: MNHEY, SVGEGT. For the CDR3, the DNA is TGTGCCAGCAGTTACGCCCCGGGACAGGGGGGAAATGAGCAGTTCTTC. Its protein product is CASSYAPGQGGNEQFF.

The chain has TRBV4-2 and TRBJ1-4; D remains unclear. V lost 4 bases, J lost 11 bases, and 17 bases lay in between. Germline V gene lookup returns CDR1 LGHNA and CDR2 YNFKEQ. The CDR3 runs to 14 residues. CDR3 region: CASSPSSLVVKLFF. CDR3 bases: TGTGCCAGCAGCCCCTCAAGCCTAGTTGTGAAACTGTTTTTT.

This chain connects TRBV7-2 to TRBJ1-5, with D perhaps TRBD1 (6 bases). The germline CDR1 and CDR2 sequences are SGHTA and FQGNSA. The CDR3 covers 14 residues. Between the trimmed V and J ends, which lost 3 bases and 4 bases, there was a span of 10 bases. The CDR3 sequence: CASSFGTQNQPQHF. The CDR3, as DNA: TGTGCCAGCAGCTTCGGGACACAAAATCAGCCCCAGCATTTT.